This is a list of T cell receptor beta chains from one sample in a study of blood T cell repertoires in COVID-19. Profiling relied on immunoSEQ multiplex PCR, and the TCRdb table lists in-frame clones only, not all of them. The sample carries 200,000 to 250,000 clones, around nine tenths recorded once. The sample was PBMCs or T cells enriched from blood (not recorded which). All receptors derive from a woman under 40 who had been exposed to COVID-19. Both conserved end residues are part of each CDR3. D genes are given only for firm matches. Clone size is shown for a subset of rows, as once, few, many or a class of expanded clone.

j_call	v_call	d_call	clone_size	cdr3_nt	cdr3_aa
TRBJ2-1	TRBV9	TRBD2	.	TGTGCCAGCAGCGTAGAGGGTAGCGGGTCTTACAATGAGCAGTTCTTC	CASSVEGSGSYNEQFF
TRBJ2-3	TRBV5-1	.	once	TGCGCCAGCAGCTTGGGCGGGGGCACAGATACGCAGTATTTT	CASSLGGGTDTQYF
TRBJ1-6	TRBV11-3	TRBD1	.	TGTGCCAGCAGCTTGTACAGGGGTTCACCCCTCCACTTT	CASSLYRGSPLHF
TRBJ1-4	TRBV19	.	few	TGTGCCAGTGAGCGTGAAAAACTGTTTTTT	CASEREKLFF
TRBJ1-1	TRBV7-3	TRBD1	.	TGTGCCAGCAGCTTATACCCCGGGACAGGGGCAAGTGAAGCTTTCTTT	CASSLYPGTGASEAFF
TRBJ2-1	TRBV30	.	.	.	CAWGAGTAFF
TRBJ2-7	TRBV3-1/TRBV3-2	.	.	TGTGCCAGCAGCCAAGGCTTATCCGGGTTCGACGAGCAGTACTTC	CASSQGLSGFDEQYF
TRBJ2-1	TRBV7-6	TRBD2	.	TGTGCCAGCAGCTTAGCGGGAGGGCCTGAGTTCTTC	CASSLAGGPEFF
TRBJ2-3	TRBV10-1	TRBD2	.	TGCGCCAGCAGTGAGTCGGGGGGGGGAAGCACAGATACGCAGTATTTT	CASSESGGGSTDTQYF
TRBJ2-3	TRBV3-1/TRBV3-2	TRBD2	.	TGTGCCAGCAGCCATCCGCTAGCGGGAGACACAGATACGCAGTATTTT	CASSHPLAGDTDTQYF
TRBJ2-7	TRBV2	.	.	TGTGCCAGCGGGGACTGGGACAGACACTACGAGCAGTACTTC	CASGDWDRHYEQYF
TRBJ2-5	TRBV7-9	.	.	TGTGCCAGCAGCCCTAGTGGGGGGGCTGAGACCCAGTACTTC	CASSPSGGAETQYF
TRBJ1-2	TRBV4-1	.	once	TGCGCCAGCAGCCAGCCAGTCCAACGCTATGGCTACACCTTC	CASSQPVQRYGYTF
TRBJ1-1	TRBV10-1	.	.	TGCGCCAGCAGTGAGGGACAGAACACTGAAGCTTTCTTT	CASSEGQNTEAFF
TRBJ2-1	TRBV25-1	TRBD2	.	TGTGCCAGTTTGGGACTACCCGCTTACAATGAGCAGTTCTTC	CASLGLPAYNEQFF
TRBJ1-1	TRBV5-6	.	.	TGTGCCAGCAGCAAGGACACAAGCACTGAAGCTTTCTTT	CASSKDTSTEAFF
TRBJ2-4	TRBV5-1	TRBD2	.	TGCGCCAGCAGCTTGGTCCTAGCGGGAGCCAAAAACATTCAGTACTTC	CASSLVLAGAKNIQYF
TRBJ1-4	TRBV25-1	TRBD1	.	TGTGCCAGCAGGAGGACAGGGGAGGTCGAAAAACTGTTTTTT	CASRRTGEVEKLFF
TRBJ2-2	TRBV7-8	TRBD2	.	TGTGCCAGCAGCGTGACTAGCGGGAGAGGGACCGGGGAGCTGTTTTTT	CASSVTSGRGTGELFF
TRBJ2-3	TRBV12-5	TRBD2	.	TGTGCTAGTGGTTTAAGCCGGGACAGAACTAGCGGGAGGGCAGATACGCAGTATTTT	CASGLSRDRTSGRADTQYF
TRBJ2-7	TRBV20-1	TRBD2	.	TGCAGTGCGAGTAGCGGGAAAGACCACTACGAGCAGTACTTC	CSASSGKDHYEQYF
TRBJ1-5	TRBV3-1/TRBV3-2	.	.	TGTGCCAGCAGCCCCAATTTTGGGCGCTTTCCCCAGCATTTT	CASSPNFGRFPQHF
TRBJ2-7	TRBV6-1	.	.	TGTGCCAGCAGTGAGGGGTTGGGGGGATTCCAGCAGTACTTC	CASSEGLGGFQQYF
TRBJ2-6	TRBV19	TRBD1	.	TGTGCCAGTAGTATAATAACACAGGGGGCCGTAGGGGCCAACGTCCTGACTTTC	CASSIITQGAVGANVLTF
TRBJ2-7	TRBV6-6	.	.	TGTGCCAGCAGTTACCAGACTGCCTCCTACGAGCAGTACTTC	CASSYQTASYEQYF
TRBJ2-7	TRBV5-6	TRBD2	.	TGTGCCAGCAGCTTGGGGACTAGCGGAACTGTTAAGTACGAGCAGTACTTC	CASSLGTSGTVKYEQYF
TRBJ2-7	TRBV5-4	TRBD2	.	TGTGCCAGCAGCCTAGCGGGGACCTACGAGCAGTACTTC	CASSLAGTYEQYF
TRBJ2-7	TRBV29-1	TRBD2	few	TGCAGCGTTACCGGGACTAGCGGCTCCTACGAGCAGTACTTC	CSVTGTSGSYEQYF
TRBJ1-5	TRBV30	.	.	TGTGCCTGGAGTAAGGCAGGGCAGACGGCCCAGCATTTT	CAWSKAGQTAQHF
TRBJ2-5	TRBV5-1	.	.	TGCGCCAGCAGCTTGGGGTCAGGGGTCATCCAAGAGACCCAGTACTTC	CASSLGSGVIQETQYF
TRBJ2-1	TRBV30	.	.	TGTGCCTGGAGGGACACAAACTTCTACAATGAGCAGTTCTTC	CAWRDTNFYNEQFF
TRBJ2-7	TRBV28	TRBD2	.	TGTGCCAGCAGTAAAATTAGCGGGAGGTCTTACGAGCAGTACTTC	CASSKISGRSYEQYF
TRBJ1-1	TRBV7-2	TRBD1	.	TGTGCCAGCAGCTTAAATGCGGGACAGGGGCTGTTGAACACTGAAGCTTTCTTT	CASSLNAGQGLLNTEAFF
TRBJ1-2	TRBV5-1	TRBD1	once	TGCGCCAGCAGCAAAAATCCGACAGGGTCGGATGGCTACACCTTC	CASSKNPTGSDGYTF
TRBJ2-1	TRBV4-2	TRBD1	.	TGTGCCAGCAGCCAAGATTGGACCGGGACAGCCTACAATGAGCAGTTCTTC	CASSQDWTGTAYNEQFF
TRBJ1-1	TRBV24-1	.	.	TGTGCCACCAGTGACCCGGGACATCCAGCTTTCTTT	CATSDPGHPAFF
TRBJ2-4	TRBV6-1	TRBD1	few	TGTGCCAGCAGTGAAGCCGGGGGACAGGCAAACATTCAGTACTTC	CASSEAGGQANIQYF
TRBJ2-7	TRBV5-6	.	.	TGTGCCAGCAGCACAGACACTTTATACGAGCAGTACTTC	CASSTDTLYEQYF
TRBJ1-1	TRBV11-2	.	.	TGTGCCAGCAGCTTAGATCCGAGATTGAACACTGAAGCTTTCTTT	CASSLDPRLNTEAFF
TRBJ2-7	TRBV10-3	.	.	TGTGCCATCAGTGAGAGGAGGTATGGGTCCTACGAGCAGTACTTC	CAISERRYGSYEQYF
TRBJ1-2	TRBV11-2	.	.	TGTGCCAGCAGCTTTCACGGTCATCGTGGCTACACCTTC	CASSFHGHRGYTF
TRBJ1-2	TRBV7-2	TRBD1	.	TGTGCCAGCAGCTTCTACAGGGGGCGAGGCGGCTACACCTTC	CASSFYRGRGGYTF
TRBJ2-3	TRBV11-2	.	.	TGTGCCAGCAGCTTGGGCGGGGGCGCAGGAGATACGCAGTATTTT	CASSLGGGAGDTQYF
TRBJ1-5	TRBV15	TRBD1	.	TGTGCCACTAGGACAGGGGGAAATCAGCCCCAGCATTTT	CATRTGGNQPQHF
TRBJ1-5	TRBV7-2	.	many	TGTGCCAGCAGCTTAGGGGGTGAGGGTAGGCAGCCCCAGCATTTT	CASSLGGEGRQPQHF
TRBJ1-3	TRBV2	TRBD1	.	TGTGCCAGCAGAGGACAGGGAACGACTGGAAACACCATATATTTT	CASRGQGTTGNTIYF
TRBJ2-7	TRBV29-1	TRBD1	.	TGCAGCGTGGCCGGGACAGGGACCTCCTACGAGCAGTACTTC	CSVAGTGTSYEQYF
TRBJ1-3	TRBV30	.	.	TGTGCCTGGAGCCGGACAGCCGGAAACACCATATATTTT	CAWSRTAGNTIYF
TRBJ2-1	TRBV11-2	.	.	TGTGCCAGCAGCTTAGGGAGTAAGCAGTTCTTC	CASSLGSKQFF
TRBJ2-7	TRBV27	TRBD2	.	TGTGCCAGCAGTTCGAGCGGGACCTCCTACGAGCAGTACTTC	CASSSSGTSYEQYF
TRBJ2-7	TRBV27	TRBD1	.	TGTGCCAGCAGTTTCGTTAGGGGACAGGGGACCTTCAACTCCTACGAGCAGTACTTC	CASSFVRGQGTFNSYEQYF
TRBJ2-7	TRBV4-1	.	.	TGCGCCAGCAGCCAAGATCTTGGCAGCTACGAGCAGTACTTC	CASSQDLGSYEQYF
TRBJ2-2	TRBV6-5	.	.	TGTGCCAGCAGCCGAGGGGGACTAAACACCGGGGAGCTGTTTTTT	CASSRGGLNTGELFF
TRBJ1-1	TRBV5-1	TRBD1	.	TGCGCCAGCAGCTTGGATGACAGGGGTAAAGCTTTCTTT	CASSLDDRGKAFF
TRBJ2-7	TRBV11-2	TRBD2	once	TGTGCCAGCAGCCTACGAACTAGCGGGAGCTCCTACGAGCAGTACTTC	CASSLRTSGSSYEQYF
TRBJ2-1	TRBV30	.	.	TGTGCCTGGAGTCGTCATAGCGGCCATGGGGGCAATGAGCAGTTCTTC	CAWSRHSGHGGNEQFF
TRBJ1-5	TRBV28	.	.	TGTGCCAGCAGTTTGAGGGTTACCATCCAGCCCCAGCATTTT	CASSLRVTIQPQHF
TRBJ2-7	TRBV18	.	.	TGTGCCAGCTCACCGAGGACACTCCCTCCCTACGAGCAGTACTTC	CASSPRTLPPYEQYF
TRBJ1-5	TRBV9	TRBD1	.	TGTGCCAGCAGCCAGGGACAGGGGGCTGATCAGCCCCAGCATTTT	CASSQGQGADQPQHF
TRBJ2-1	TRBV9	.	.	TGTGCCAGCAGCGTAGGGTTGGAGGGTGAGCAGTTCTTC	CASSVGLEGEQFF